This TCR beta chain was identified in a study of CD8 T cells in Susac syndrome. RNA, at about 0.5 to 1 ug, was reverse transcribed with random hexamers. Each CDR3 protein is one row after TCRdb ran MiXCR on the immunoSEQ multiplex PCR reads. The sample records tens of thousands of distinct CDR3 sequences, about 93% being singletons. The CDR3 runs 13 residues. CDR1 is SGHVS, CDR2 FQNEAQ, per germline. J gave up 4 bases and V 6 bases, and 6 bases lay outside the gene matches. The TCR originated in a human donor in good health. This rearrangement joins TRBV7-8 to TRBJ2-7; 7 bases align to TRBD1. Sequences were obtained from CD8+ T cells from PBMCs. The CDR3 reads CASRPGQRYEQYF. The CDR3 bases are TGTGCCAGCAGACCGGGACAGAGATACGAGCAGTACTTC.